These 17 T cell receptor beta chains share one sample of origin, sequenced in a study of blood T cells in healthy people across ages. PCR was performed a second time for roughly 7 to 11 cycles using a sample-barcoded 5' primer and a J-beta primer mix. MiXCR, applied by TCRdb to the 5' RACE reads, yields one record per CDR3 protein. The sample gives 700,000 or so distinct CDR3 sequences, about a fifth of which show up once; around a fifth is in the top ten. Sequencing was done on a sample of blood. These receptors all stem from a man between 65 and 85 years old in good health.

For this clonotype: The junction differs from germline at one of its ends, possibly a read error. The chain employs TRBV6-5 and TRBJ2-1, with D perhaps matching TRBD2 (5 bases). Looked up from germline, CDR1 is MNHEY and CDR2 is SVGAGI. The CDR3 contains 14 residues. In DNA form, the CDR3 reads TGTGCCAGCAGTTACCGGGGTTCCTACAATGACCAGTTCTTC. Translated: CASSYRGSYNDQFF.

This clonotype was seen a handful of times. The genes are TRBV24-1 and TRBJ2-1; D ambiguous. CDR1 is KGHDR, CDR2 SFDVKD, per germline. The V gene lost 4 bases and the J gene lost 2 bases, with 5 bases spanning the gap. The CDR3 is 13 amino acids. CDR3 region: CATSDGPYNEQFF. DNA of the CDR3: TGTGCCACCAGTGACGGGCCCTACAATGAGCAGTTCTTC.

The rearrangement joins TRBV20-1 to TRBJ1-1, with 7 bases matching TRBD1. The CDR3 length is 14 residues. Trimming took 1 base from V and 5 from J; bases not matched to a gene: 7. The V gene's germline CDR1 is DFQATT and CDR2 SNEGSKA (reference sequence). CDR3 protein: CSARVPGGETEAFF. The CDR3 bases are TGCAGTGCTAGAGTTCCAGGGGGAGAAACTGAAGCTTTCTTT.

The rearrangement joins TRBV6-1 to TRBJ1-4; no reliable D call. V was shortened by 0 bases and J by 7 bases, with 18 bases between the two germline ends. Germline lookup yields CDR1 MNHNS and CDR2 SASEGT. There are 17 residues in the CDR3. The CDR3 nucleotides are TGTGCCAGCAGTGAAGCGAAAGCGCGATTTTCTCCTGAAAAACTGTTTTTT. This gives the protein CASSEAKARFSPEKLFF.

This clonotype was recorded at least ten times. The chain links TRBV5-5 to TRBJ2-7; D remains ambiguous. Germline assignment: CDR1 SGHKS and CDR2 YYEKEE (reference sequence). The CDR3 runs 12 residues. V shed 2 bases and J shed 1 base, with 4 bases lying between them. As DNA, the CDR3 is TGTGCCAGCAGCTTCCGGTCCTACGAGCAGTACTTC. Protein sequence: CASSFRSYEQYF.

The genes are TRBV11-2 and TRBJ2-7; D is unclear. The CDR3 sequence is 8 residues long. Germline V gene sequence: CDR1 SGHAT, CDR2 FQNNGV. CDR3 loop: CASSLPLV. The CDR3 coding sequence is TGTGCCAGCAGCTTACCTCTTGTC.

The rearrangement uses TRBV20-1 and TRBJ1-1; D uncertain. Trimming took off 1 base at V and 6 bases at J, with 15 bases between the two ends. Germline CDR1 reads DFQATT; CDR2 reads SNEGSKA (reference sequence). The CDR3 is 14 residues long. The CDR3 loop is CSARVPSPDSEAFF. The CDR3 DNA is TGCAGTGCTAGAGTTCCCTCTCCGGACTCTGAAGCTTTCTTT.

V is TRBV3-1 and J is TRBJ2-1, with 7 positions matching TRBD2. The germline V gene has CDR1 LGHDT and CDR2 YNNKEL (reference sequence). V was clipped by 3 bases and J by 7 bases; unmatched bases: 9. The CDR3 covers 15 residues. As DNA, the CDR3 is TGTGCCAGCAGCCATGCCTGGGGCGGGAGTAATGAGCAGTTCTTC. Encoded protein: CASSHAWGGSNEQFF.

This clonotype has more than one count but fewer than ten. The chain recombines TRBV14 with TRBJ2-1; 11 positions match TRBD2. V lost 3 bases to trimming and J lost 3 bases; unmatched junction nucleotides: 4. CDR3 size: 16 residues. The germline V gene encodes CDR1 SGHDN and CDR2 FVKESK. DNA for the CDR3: TGTGCCAGCAGCCACTTAGCGGGAGGGCTCTACAATGAGCAGTTCTTC. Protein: CASSHLAGGLYNEQFF.

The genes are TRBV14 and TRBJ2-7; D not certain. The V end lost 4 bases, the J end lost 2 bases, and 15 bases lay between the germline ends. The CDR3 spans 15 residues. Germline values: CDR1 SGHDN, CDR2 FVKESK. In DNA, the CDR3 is TGTGCCAGCAGCCTACAGAGTTACAGCCCCTACGAGCAGTACTTC. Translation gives CASSLQSYSPYEQYF.

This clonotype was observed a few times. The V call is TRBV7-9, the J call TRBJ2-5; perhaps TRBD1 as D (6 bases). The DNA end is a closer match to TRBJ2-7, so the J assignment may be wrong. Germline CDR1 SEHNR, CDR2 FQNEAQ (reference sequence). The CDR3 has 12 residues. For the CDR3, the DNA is TGTGCCAGCAGCGCTCAGGGGTACGAGCAGTACGTC. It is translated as CASSAQGYEQYV.

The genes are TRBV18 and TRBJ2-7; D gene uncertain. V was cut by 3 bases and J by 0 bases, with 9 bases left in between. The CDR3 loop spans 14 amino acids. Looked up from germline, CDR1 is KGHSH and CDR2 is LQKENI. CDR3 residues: CASSPPWNSYEQYF. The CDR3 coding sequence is TGTGCCAGCTCACCCCCATGGAACTCCTACGAGCAGTACTTC.

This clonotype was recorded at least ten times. The CDR3 protein is CASSKRSQPQHF. CDR3 DNA: TGTGCCAGCAGCAAGAGGAGTCAGCCCCAGCATTTT. V usage is TRBV5-4 and J usage is TRBJ1-5, with unresolved D. The CDR3 is 12 amino acids. V shed 4 bases and J shed 6 bases, with 8 bases lying between them. Germline V CDR1 and CDR2: SGHNT, YYREEE (reference sequence).

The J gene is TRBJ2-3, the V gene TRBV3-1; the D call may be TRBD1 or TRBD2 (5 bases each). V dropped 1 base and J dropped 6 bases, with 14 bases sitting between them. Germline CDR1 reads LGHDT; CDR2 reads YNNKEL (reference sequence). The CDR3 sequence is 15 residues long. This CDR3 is CASSQVRGTTDTQYF. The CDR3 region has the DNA TGTGCCAGCAGCCAAGTACGGGGCACCACGGATACGCAGTATTTT.

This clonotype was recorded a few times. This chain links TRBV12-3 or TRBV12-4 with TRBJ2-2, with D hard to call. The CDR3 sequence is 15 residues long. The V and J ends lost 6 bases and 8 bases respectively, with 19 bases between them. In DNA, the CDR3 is TGTGCCAGCAGGGTCATGGGAAGTGTACTGGGGGAGCTGTTTTTT. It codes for CASRVMGSVLGELFF.

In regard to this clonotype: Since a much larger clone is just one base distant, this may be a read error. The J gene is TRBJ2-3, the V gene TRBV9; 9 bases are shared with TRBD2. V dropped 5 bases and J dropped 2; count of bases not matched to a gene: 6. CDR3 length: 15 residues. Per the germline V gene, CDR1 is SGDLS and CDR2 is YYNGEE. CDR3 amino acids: CASSRAGGATDTQYF. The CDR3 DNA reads TGTGCCAGCAGTCGAGCGGGAGGAGCCACAGATACGCAGTATTTT. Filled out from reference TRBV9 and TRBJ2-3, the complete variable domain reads DSGVTQTPKHLITATGQRVTLRCSPRSGDLSVYWYQQSLDQGLQFLIQYYNGEERAKGNILERFSAQQFPDLHSELNLSSLELGDSALYFCASSRAGGATDTQYFGPGTRLTVL.

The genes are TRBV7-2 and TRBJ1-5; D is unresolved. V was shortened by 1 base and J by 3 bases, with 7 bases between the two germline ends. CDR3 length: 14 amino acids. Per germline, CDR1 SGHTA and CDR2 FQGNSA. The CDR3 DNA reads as TGTGCCAGCAGCTTAGACACCTTCAATCAGCCCCAGCATTTT. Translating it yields CASSLDTFNQPQHF.